The 2 T cell receptor beta chains below were found in one sample sequenced in a study of shared clonotypes between healthy human individuals. Assay used: immunoSEQ multiplex PCR; TCRdb lists only in-frame clones, some missing. This table has some 1,400,000 clones, roughly 95% appearing once. Sequenced sample: naive CD4+ T cells sorted from blood. Subset noted: CD45RA+ positively selected. Receptors were obtained from a man aged 25-45 years in good health.

The chain is built from TRBV6-6 and TRBJ2-1; TRBD1 is a possible D gene (5 bases). V gave up 2 bases and J gave up 9 bases, with 8 bases separating them. In germline, CDR1 is MNHNY, CDR2 SVGAGI (reference sequence). CDR3 length: 12 amino acids. CDR3 nucleotides: TGTGCCAGCAGTTACCCTGGGGCTGAGCAGTTCTTC. Its protein product is CASSYPGAEQFF.

V is TRBV6-6 and J is TRBJ2-1; 9 bases agree with TRBD1. Germline trimming cut 0 bases from V and 7 bases from J; bases unmatched to any gene: 4. Germline assignment: CDR1 MNHNY and CDR2 SVGAGI (reference sequence). The CDR3 has 15 residues. CDR3: CASSYSRTGANEQFF. The DNA of the CDR3 is TGTGCCAGCAGTTACTCGAGGACAGGGGCGAATGAGCAGTTCTTC.